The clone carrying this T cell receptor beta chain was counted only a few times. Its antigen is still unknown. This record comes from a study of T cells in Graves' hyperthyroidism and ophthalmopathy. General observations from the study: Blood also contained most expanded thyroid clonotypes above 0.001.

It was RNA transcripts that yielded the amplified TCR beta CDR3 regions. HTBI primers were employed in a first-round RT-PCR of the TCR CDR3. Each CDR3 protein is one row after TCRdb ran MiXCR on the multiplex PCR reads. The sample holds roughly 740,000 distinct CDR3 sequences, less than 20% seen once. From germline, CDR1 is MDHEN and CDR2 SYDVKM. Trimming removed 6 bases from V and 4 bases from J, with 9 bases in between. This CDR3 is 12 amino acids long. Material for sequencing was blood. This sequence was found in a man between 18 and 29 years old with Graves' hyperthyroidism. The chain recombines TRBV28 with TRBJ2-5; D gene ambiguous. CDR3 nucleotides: TGTGCCAGCAGAAGCGATACAGAGACCCAGTACTTC. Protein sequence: CASRSDTETQYF.